One T cell receptor beta chain is described in this entry. Its antigen remains unidentified. In the PCR, 60 Vbeta and 13 Jbeta primers were used. Repertoires were generated with immunoSEQ multiplex PCR, while TCRdb's copy carries only in-frame clones and drops some. The sample has about 140,000 clones; approximately 79% are singletons. These data come from a study of cytomegalovirus exposure and HLA in healthy donors. Study background: Unique TCRs from HLA-typed donors, 75 million to 100 million of them, were held in an early data release. Study outcomes and limitations: In an earlier analysis, productive rearrangement rates for most beta V segments clustered near 87% or 30%.

Germline CDR1 SNHLY, CDR2 FYNNEI. The CDR3 covers 13 residues. V shed 6 bases and J shed 3 bases, with 12 bases lying between them. Sequenced input: PBMCs. This TCR was sampled from a man younger than 35 in good health and CMV-seronegative. V is TRBV2 and J is TRBJ2-7; D possibly corresponds to TRBD1 (5 bases). The CDR3 coding sequence is TGTGCCAGCAGCCACGGCAGGGACTACGAGCAGTACTTC. Translation gives CASSHGRDYEQYF.